This entry concerns a single T cell receptor (beta chain). The data originate from a study of blood T cell dynamics during melanoma immunotherapy. Looking at the study overall: Metastatic melanoma patients received first-line pembrolizumab or nivolumab plus ipilimumab.

Time point indicated: pre-treatment baseline. Disease control meant complete response, partial response or stable disease at 12 weeks. Prior systemic cancer therapy, immunosuppressant use and other active malignancies excluded patients. A fixed DNA input of about 0.35 ug was used per bulk PBMC sample. Method: immunoSEQ multiplex PCR; TCRdb's copy keeps in-frame clones and lacks some. The sample lists about 13,000 clones, approximately 89% seen once, with around 3.1% in the top ten. This CDR3 contains 13 residues. Germline CDR1 and CDR2: SGHTA and FQGNSA. V shed 8 bases and J shed 3 bases, with 10 bases lying between them.

The sequence derives from a human donor with melanoma. This specimen consisted of blood, obtained from a patient treated with checkpoint blockade. The chain employs TRBV7-2 and TRBJ1-4, with D unresolved. This CDR3 is CASRRMPNEKLFF. The CDR3 coding sequence is TGTGCCAGCCGGCGAATGCCTAATGAAAAACTGTTTTTT.